The 22 T cell receptor beta chains below come from one sample, sequenced in a study of regulatory T cells in long-lasting Graves disease. Sample time point: newly diagnosed GD, antithyroid drugs for less than 3 months. Isolated PBMC RNA provided the starting material for the TCR library. Arm-PCR of CDR3 regions and iRepertoire HTBI primers were the basis on which TCR beta libraries were built. TCRdb used MiXCR to reprocess the multiplex PCR reads, holding one entry per CDR3 protein. The repertoire has approximately 560,000 distinct CDR3 sequences, 16% of them found once; the top ten carry 12%. The sample also formed part of further work on T cells in Graves' hyperthyroidism and ophthalmopathy.

The sample consisted of peripheral blood mononuclear cells (PBMCs), taken at new diagnosis, from a patient treated with antithyroid drugs. Receptors were obtained from a man aged 18 to 30 with Graves disease.

V usage is TRBV5-1 and J usage is TRBJ1-4, with D perhaps TRBD1 (5 bases). CDR1 is SGHRS, CDR2 YFSETQ, per germline. V dropped 0 bases and J dropped 8 bases, with 17 bases sitting between them. This CDR3 spans 16 amino acids. The CDR3 reads CASSLGLGDSREKLFF. The CDR3 DNA follows: TGCGCCAGCAGCTTGGGTTTAGGGGATTCGAGAGAAAAACTGTTTTTT.

The sample holds many counts of this clonotype. The gene calls are TRBV2 and TRBJ2-7, with TRBD2 matching over 9 bases. After removal of 6 bases from V and 2 bases from J, the junction contained 5 bases not matched to a gene. The CDR3 is 14 residues long. Germline CDR1 reads SNHLY; CDR2 reads FYNNEI. CDR3 amino acids: CASRTIAGAYEQYF. CDR3 nucleotide sequence: TGTGCCAGCAGGACAATAGCGGGAGCCTACGAGCAGTACTTC.

This clonotype was observed many times. The CDR3 DNA reads TGTGCCAGCAGCCAGGTTGCGGGGGGGAAAACCTACGAGCAGTACTTC. Its protein product is CASSQVAGGKTYEQYF. The chain joins TRBV11-1 to TRBJ2-7; 9 bases map to TRBD2. The CDR3 contains 16 residues. Germline CDR1 is SGHAT and CDR2 is FQDESV (reference sequence). The V gene end was trimmed by 5 bases and the J gene end by 2 bases; junction bases not matched to a gene: 10.

This clonotype was seen ten or more times. The V gene is TRBV5-1, the J gene TRBJ2-7, with TRBD1 as a possible D gene (6 bases). The germline CDR1 and CDR2 sequences are SGHRS and YFSETQ. With 4 bases removed from V and 5 bases from J, the gap between germline ends came to 13 bases. There are 13 residues in the CDR3. CDR3 protein: CASSLTGLDEQYF. The CDR3 DNA reads as TGCGCCAGCAGCCTCACAGGGTTGGACGAGCAGTACTTC.

This clonotype was seen at least ten times. The chain carries TRBV20-1 and TRBJ2-3, with 10 bases fitting TRBD2. CDR1 is DFQATT and CDR2 is SNEGSKA in the germline V gene (reference sequence). There are 14 residues in the CDR3. V was clipped by 7 bases and J by 7 bases; unmatched bases: 11. CDR3 DNA: TGCAGTGTACCCATTGCTAGCGGGAGCAATACGCAGTATTTT. Its protein product is CSVPIASGSNTQYF.

This clonotype was counted ten times or more. The rearrangement joins TRBV6-1 to TRBJ1-3; TRBD1 is a possible D gene (6 bases). This CDR3 region has 16 residues. V lost 5 bases, J lost 3 bases, and 17 bases lay in between. The germline gives CDR1 MNHNS, CDR2 SASEGT. The chain's CDR3 is CASSPGHPGGGNTIYF. CDR3 coding DNA: TGTGCCAGCAGTCCGGGACACCCCGGCGGTGGAAACACCATATATTTT.

As to this clonotype: The junction does not match germline at one end; this may be a read error. The chain is built from TRBV20-1 and TRBJ1-5; tentative D call: TRBD1 (5 bases). The germline V gene encodes CDR1 DFQATT and CDR2 SNEGSKA (reference sequence). CDR3 length: 16 residues. This CDR3 reads CSAGDEGATWDQPQHF. In DNA form, the CDR3 reads TGCAGTGCTGGAGACGAAGGGGCAACGTGGGATCAGCCCCAGCATTTT.

In this sample, this clonotype turned up a few times. The CDR3 bases are TGTGCCAGCAGTTACAAACGGGAGACGGCCAAAAACATTCAGTACTTC. Translated: CASSYKRETAKNIQYF. The chain joins TRBV6-5 to TRBJ2-4; weak D call: TRBD2 (6 bases). The CDR3 has 16 amino acids. With 2 bases removed from V and 1 base from J, the gap between germline ends came to 12 bases. Germline CDR1 MNHEY, CDR2 SVGAGI.

Notes on this clonotype: A far larger clone is one nucleotide away, so this likely arose from a read error. The V call is TRBV28, the J call TRBJ2-1; D may correspond to TRBD1 or TRBD2 (7 bases each). Germline V gene data show CDR1 as MDHEN and CDR2 as SYDVKM. CDR3 length: 14 residues. V lost 7 bases, J lost 10 bases, and 20 bases lay in between. This chain's CDR3 is CASTGGERLYEQFF. The CDR3 DNA sequence: TGTGCCAGCACAGGGGGGGAAAGGCTCTACGAGCAGTTCTTC.

There are many counts of this clonotype. V usage is TRBV28 and J usage is TRBJ2-3; maybe TRBD2 (5 bases). This CDR3 comprises 16 residues. The ends were cut back, 2 bases at V and 2 bases at J, with 14 bases in the middle. Germline assignment: CDR1 MDHEN and CDR2 SYDVKM. CDR3 bases: TGTGCCAGCAGTTTAGGAGGTAGCGCCTACACAGATACGCAGTATTTT. It yields the protein CASSLGGSAYTDTQYF. Full variable domain (outside the CDR3, taken from reference TRBV28 and TRBJ2-3): DVKVTQSSRYLVKRTGEKVFLECVQDMDHENMFWYRQDPGLGLRLIYFSYDVKMKEKGDIPEGYSVSREKKERFSLILESASTNQTSMYLCASSLGGSAYTDTQYFGPGTRLTVL.

This clonotype appeared many times. This chain uses TRBV12-3 or TRBV12-4 with TRBJ2-1; a weak D match, TRBD1 (6 bases). This CDR3 has 18 amino acids. V shed 3 bases and J shed 5 bases, with 23 bases lying between them. CDR3 coding DNA: TGTGCCAGCAGTTTTCCGTTAACTGGGGGCAGGGTGGACAATGAGCAGTTCTTC. It encodes CASSFPLTGGRVDNEQFF.

There are many counts of this clonotype. The V gene is TRBV29-1, the J gene TRBJ2-5, with 10 bases fitting TRBD2. The V gene end was trimmed by 3 bases and the J gene end by 0 bases; junction bases not matched to a gene: 4. Germline V gene lookup returns CDR1 SQVTM and CDR2 ANQGSEA. The CDR3 consists of 15 residues. The CDR3 spells CSVDGLAGDQETQYF. The CDR3 region has the DNA TGCAGCGTTGACGGTCTAGCGGGGGACCAAGAGACCCAGTACTTC.

J is TRBJ2-5 and V is TRBV7-3; 7 nucleotides line up with TRBD2. The germline V gene has CDR1 SGHTA and CDR2 FQGTGA. V gave up 1 base and J gave up 5 bases; unmatched junction bases: 7. The CDR3 sequence is 15 residues long. CDR3: CASSLRAGTFETQYF. The CDR3 DNA sequence: TGTGCCAGCAGCTTAAGAGCGGGAACCTTTGAGACCCAGTACTTC. Based on the CDR3 plus reference TRBV7-3 and TRBJ2-5, the full variable domain is GAGVSQTPSNKVTEKGKYVELRCDPISGHTALYWYRQSLGQGPEFLIYFQGTGAADDSGLPNDRFFAVRPEGSVSTLKIQRTERGDSAVYLCASSLRAGTFETQYFGPGTRLLVL.

In this sample, this clonotype turned up many times. V gene TRBV11-2 combines with J gene TRBJ2-1, with D tentatively TRBD1 (5 bases). V lost 1 base, J lost 4 bases, and 11 bases lay in between. From germline, CDR1 is SGHAT and CDR2 FQNNGV. The CDR3 has 15 residues. The CDR3, as DNA: TGTGCCAGCAGCTTAGGGAAGACAGAATACAATGAGCAGTTCTTC. Amino acid sequence: CASSLGKTEYNEQFF.

This clonotype has a count of ten or more. This chain connects TRBV5-5 to TRBJ2-1, with 11 bases identical to TRBD1. Trimming cost V 5 bases and J 0 bases; bases outside gene matches: 10. CDR1 and CDR2 from the germline V gene are SGHKS and YYEKEE (reference sequence). The CDR3 extends over 18 amino acids. CDR3 in amino acids: CASREGTGGMSSYNEQFF. The CDR3 coding sequence is TGTGCCAGCAGAGAAGGGACAGGGGGGATGAGCTCCTACAATGAGCAGTTCTTC.

There are a few counts of this clonotype. This chain joins TRBV3-1 and TRBJ2-1, with 8 bases aligning to TRBD2. Per germline, CDR1 LGHDT and CDR2 YNNKEL (reference sequence). The CDR3 covers 16 residues. J was trimmed by 4 bases and V by 0 bases; bases with no gene match: 5. CDR3 amino acids: CASSQEPSGYYNEQFF. CDR3 sequence (DNA): TGTGCCAGCAGCCAAGAGCCTAGCGGGTATTACAATGAGCAGTTCTTC.

The chain employs TRBV19 and TRBJ1-2, with TRBD1 as a possible D gene (6 bases). Trimming left V 6 bases short and J 2 bases short, with 13 bases between. CDR3 length equals 14 residues. CDR1 and CDR2 (germline): LNHDA, SQIVND (reference sequence). CDR3 protein: CASSDRLLNYGYTF. In DNA, the CDR3 is TGTGCCAGTAGCGACAGGTTATTAAACTATGGCTACACCTTC.

This clonotype was detected only a few times. CDR3 DNA: TGTGCCTGGAGTTCAACAGGGGGAGAAGCTGGAAACACCATATATTTT. Translation gives CAWSSTGGEAGNTIYF. V gene TRBV30 combines with J gene TRBJ1-3; TRBD1 aligns across 8 bases. Germline CDR1 is GTSNPN and CDR2 is SVGIG (reference sequence). The CDR3 loop spans 16 amino acids. With 2 bases clipped from V and 2 bases from J, the junction kept 8 bases outside the gene matches.

The V gene is TRBV6-2 or TRBV6-3, the J gene TRBJ1-4, with 11 bases matching TRBD1. The CDR3 runs to 15 residues. Trimming cost V 5 bases and J 7 bases; bases outside gene matches: 6. Per the germline V gene, CDR1 is MNHEY and CDR2 is SVGEGT. CDR3 region: CASSEEGQGVEKLFF. Written as DNA, the CDR3 is TGTGCCAGCAGTGAAGAGGGACAGGGGGTTGAAAAACTGTTTTTT.

This clonotype occurred many times. The rearrangement uses TRBV7-9 and TRBJ2-7; D tentatively reads TRBD1 or TRBD2 (5 bases each). This CDR3 spans 15 amino acids. The V end was cut by 4 bases, the J end by 0 bases, with 13 bases between. CDR1 is SEHNR and CDR2 is FQNEAQ in the germline V gene (reference sequence). The CDR3 DNA sequence: TGTGCCAGCAGCTCAGAGGGGCCCTTCTCCTACGAGCAGTACTTC. This translates into CASSSEGPFSYEQYF. The full variable domain, its missing parts supplied by reference TRBV7-9 and TRBJ2-7, is DTGVSQNPRHKITKRGQNVTFRCDPISEHNRLYWYRQTLGQGPEFLTYFQNEAQLEKSRLLSDRFSAERPKGSFSTLEIQRTEQGDSAMYLCASSSEGPFSYEQYFGPGTRLTVT.

This clonotype has a handful of counts. The gene calls are TRBV11-2 and TRBJ2-1, with 7 bases identical to TRBD2. The junction had 8 bases not matched to a gene; V was cut back by 3 bases and J by 9 bases. CDR1 SGHAT and CDR2 FQNNGV come from the germline V gene. This CDR3 has 14 amino acids. CDR3: CASSLREGTSEQFF. The CDR3 nucleotides read TGTGCCAGCAGCTTGAGGGAGGGTACGAGTGAGCAGTTCTTC.

A few counts support this clonotype. The V and J genes are TRBV9 and TRBJ2-7, with D maybe TRBD1 (5 bases). V shed 0 bases and J shed 6 bases, with 22 bases lying between them. CDR3 length: 17 residues. Germline CDR1 is SGDLS and CDR2 is YYNGEE. The CDR3 region is CASSVVSRRGSGPEQYF. The CDR3 DNA reads TGTGCCAGCAGCGTAGTGAGTAGAAGGGGTTCCGGTCCCGAGCAGTACTTC. The full variable domain, in which reference TRBV9 and TRBJ2-7 provide the parts outside the CDR3, is DSGVTQTPKHLITATGQRVTLRCSPRSGDLSVYWYQQSLDQGLQFLIQYYNGEERAKGNILERFSAQQFPDLHSELNLSSLELGDSALYFCASSVVSRRGSGPEQYFGPGTRLTVT.